This T cell receptor (beta chain) was sequenced in a study of regulatory T cells in long-lasting Graves disease. Time point described: persistent/refractory GD, antithyroid drugs over 5 years with positive TRAb. RNA isolated from PBMCs was used to make the TCR library. The patients included were those that came from an endocrinology department in Xi'an, China. Libraries of TCR beta came from iRepertoire HTBI primers plus Arm-PCR of CDR3 regions. TCRdb recomputed calls from the multiplex PCR reads with MiXCR, one row per CDR3 protein. The table records roughly 430,000 distinct CDR3 sequences, roughly 23% of them present only once. CDR1 is GTSNPN and CDR2 is SVGIG in the germline V gene (reference sequence). CDR3 length: 14 residues. J gave up 6 bases and V 3 bases, and 9 bases lay outside the gene matches.

This specimen was peripheral blood mononuclear cells (PBMCs), taken when the disease was refractory, from a patient treated with antithyroid drugs. The V and J genes are TRBV30 and TRBJ2-7; 9 nucleotides align to TRBD1. This receptor was obtained from a female donor with Graves disease. The CDR3 is CAWRPGQGHPEQYF. The CDR3 nucleotides read TGTGCCTGGAGACCGGGACAGGGTCATCCCGAGCAGTACTTC.